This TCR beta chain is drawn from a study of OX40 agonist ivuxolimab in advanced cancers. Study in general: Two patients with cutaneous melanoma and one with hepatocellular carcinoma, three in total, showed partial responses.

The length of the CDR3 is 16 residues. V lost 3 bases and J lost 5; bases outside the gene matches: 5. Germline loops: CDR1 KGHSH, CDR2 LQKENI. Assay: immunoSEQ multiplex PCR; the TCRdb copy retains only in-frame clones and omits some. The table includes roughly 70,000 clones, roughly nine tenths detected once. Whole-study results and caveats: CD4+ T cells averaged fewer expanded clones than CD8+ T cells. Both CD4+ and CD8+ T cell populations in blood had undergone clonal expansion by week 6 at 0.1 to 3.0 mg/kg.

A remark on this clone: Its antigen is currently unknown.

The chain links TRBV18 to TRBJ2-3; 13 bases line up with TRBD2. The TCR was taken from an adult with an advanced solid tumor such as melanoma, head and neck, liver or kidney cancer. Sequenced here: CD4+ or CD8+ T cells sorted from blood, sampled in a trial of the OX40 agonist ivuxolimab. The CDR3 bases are TGTGCCAGCTCACCGACGGGACTAGCGGGGATAGATACGCAGTATTTT. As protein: CASSPTGLAGIDTQYF.